The rows below give T cell receptor beta chains drawn from one sample of a study of T cell responses to AZD1222 COVID-19 vaccine. The assay was immunoSEQ multiplex PCR, and TCRdb's table has in-frame clones only and misses some. The sample lists about 69,000 clones; 70% to 90% were seen once. The source was peripheral blood, collected 28 days after the second AZD1222 dose. The receptor source for this set is an adult who received the AZD1222 COVID-19 vaccine. CDR3s include the opening cysteine and the closing phenylalanine or tryptophan. The D gene is left open where the match is weak. Rows give clone size only sometimes, using once, few, many, or a class for an expanded clone.

CASSISTGSEVVYEQYF,TGTGCCAGTAGTATATCCACCGGAAGCGAAGTAGTCTACGAGCAGTACTTC,.,TRBJ2-7,.,TRBV19
CASSLAGGGPYEQYF,TGTGCCAGCAGCTTGGCCGGGGGGGGCCCCTACGAGCAGTACTTC,.,TRBJ2-7,TRBD2,TRBV5-6
CASSLKHRDRAYEQYF,TGTGCCAGCAGCTTAAAACATCGGGACAGGGCCTACGAGCAGTACTTC,.,TRBJ2-7,TRBD1,TRBV11-2
CASSKGEGQGRTDTQYF,TGTGCCAGCAGCAAAGGGGAGGGACAGGGACGCACAGATACGCAGTATTTT,.,TRBJ2-3,.,TRBV21-1
CASSPGTGMLEAFF,TGTGCCAGCAGCCCCGGGACAGGGATGTTAGAAGCTTTCTTT,once,TRBJ1-1,TRBD1,TRBV7-9
CASRRPQATDGYTF,TGTGCCAGCAGGCGACCTCAGGCTACGGATGGCTACACCTTC,.,TRBJ1-2,.,TRBV2
CASSEVADTGELFF,TGTGCCAGCAGTGAAGTAGCGGACACCGGGGAGCTGTTTTTT,.,TRBJ2-2,.,TRBV6-4
CASSPSLADTDTQYF,TGTGCCAGCAGCCCATCACTAGCGGACACAGATACGCAGTATTTT,.,TRBJ2-3,TRBD2,TRBV3-1/TRBV3-2
CASSVGPGGYGYTF,TGTGCCAGCAGCGTAGGCCCGGGTGGCTATGGCTACACCTTC,.,TRBJ1-2,.,TRBV9
CASSEPQTQRPYEQYF,TGTGCCAGCAGTGAACCCCAGACCCAGCGACCCTACGAGCAGTACTTC,.,TRBJ2-7,.,TRBV2
CASSRGTVRLNTEAFF,TGTGCCAGCAGCAGGGGGACAGTTCGTCTGAACACTGAAGCTTTCTTT,.,TRBJ1-1,TRBD1,TRBV5-6
CASSHLDRAEAFF,TGTGCCAGCAGCCACCTCGACAGGGCTGAAGCTTTCTTT,.,TRBJ1-1,TRBD1,TRBV14
CASVSTSGFNEQFF,TGTGCTAGTGTGTCGACTAGCGGGTTCAATGAGCAGTTCTTC,.,TRBJ2-1,TRBD2,TRBV12-5
CAWSVGNLNEQFF,TGTGCCTGGAGTGTAGGGAATCTAAATGAGCAGTTCTTC,.,TRBJ2-1,.,TRBV30
CASNPANQPQHF,TGTGCCAGTAACCCTGCCAATCAGCCCCAGCATTTT,.,TRBJ1-5,.,TRBV19
CAFSGLSEQYF,TGTGCCTTCTCGGGACTCTCAGAGCAGTACTTC,.,TRBJ2-7,.,TRBV30
CASSLDRRVEAFF,TGTGCCAGCAGCTTGGACCGCCGCGTTGAAGCTTTCTTT,few,TRBJ1-1,.,TRBV5-6
CASSYPLQGAKNSPLHF,TGTGCCAGCAGTTACCCATTACAGGGGGCGAAGAATTCACCCCTCCACTTT,once,TRBJ1-6,TRBD1,TRBV28
CASRGDRGETEAFF,TGTGCCAGCAGGGGGGACAGGGGGGAAACTGAAGCTTTCTTT,.,TRBJ1-1,TRBD1,TRBV6-5
CASSYSKVSNQPQHF,TGTGCCAGCAGTTACTCGAAGGTGAGCAATCAGCCCCAGCATTTT,.,TRBJ1-5,.,TRBV6-5
CASSPQGFLAEAFF,TGTGCCAGTAGCCCACAGGGGTTTCTGGCTGAAGCTTTCTTT,.,TRBJ1-1,TRBD1,TRBV19
CASSSSLRGYGYTF,TGTGCCAGCAGTTCTTCACTCAGGGGCTATGGCTACACCTTC,.,TRBJ1-2,.,TRBV6-5
CASSWTGESDYEQYF,TGTGCCAGCAGCTGGACAGGGGAATCCGACTACGAGCAGTACTTC,few,TRBJ2-7,TRBD1,TRBV7-9
CASSLGQANTGELFF,TGTGCCAGCAGCTTAGGACAAGCGAACACCGGGGAGCTGTTTTTT,few,TRBJ2-2,.,TRBV7-6
CASSLSTGYYEQYF,TGTGCCAGCAGTTTATCAACAGGATACTACGAGCAGTACTTC,.,TRBJ2-7,.,TRBV27
CASASSPGELFF,TGTGCCAGCGCTAGTTCTCCCGGGGAGCTGTTTTTT,.,TRBJ2-2,.,TRBV27
CASSLSQSNTEAFF,TGTGCCAGCAGCTTATCCCAGTCGAACACTGAAGCTTTCTTT,few,TRBJ1-1,.,TRBV7-9
CASSMTRGSYNEQFF,TGTGCCAGCAGCATGACTAGAGGTTCCTACAATGAGCAGTTCTTC,.,TRBJ2-1,.,TRBV9
CASTPVGGSGELFF,TGTGCCAGCACCCCGGTCGGGGGCTCCGGGGAGCTGTTTTTT,.,TRBJ2-2,.,TRBV7-8
CASSTLGALTGELFF,TGTGCCAGCAGCACCCTAGGGGCCTTGACCGGGGAGCTGTTTTTT,.,TRBJ2-2,.,TRBV9
CASSQGIGTEAFF,TGTGCCAGCAGCCAAGGTATCGGGACTGAAGCTTTCTTT,.,TRBJ1-1,.,TRBV14
CASSLYTSGLAGGDTQYF,TGTGCCAGCAGCTTATATACTAGCGGACTGGCCGGGGGAGATACGCAGTATTTT,few,TRBJ2-3,TRBD2,TRBV7-6
CASSPGQGGYEQYF,TGTGCCAGCAGTCCGGGACAGGGGGGCTACGAGCAGTACTTC,.,TRBJ2-7,TRBD1,TRBV28
CASRSLEKLFF,TGTGCCAGCAGATCCTTAGAAAAACTGTTTTTT,once,TRBJ1-4,.,TRBV7-9
CASSLTGAKDGYTF,TGTGCCAGCAGTTTGACAGGGGCCAAGGATGGCTACACCTTC,.,TRBJ1-2,TRBD1,TRBV6-5
CASSSWGASHTDTQYF,TGTGCCAGCAGTTCATGGGGGGCTTCGCACACAGATACGCAGTATTTT,.,TRBJ2-3,.,TRBV6-5
CASSPNRDGVAQYF,TGTGCCAGCAGCCCGAACAGGGACGGGGTGGCCCAGTACTTC,.,TRBJ2-5,.,TRBV11-2
CASSLADRQLNEQFF,TGCGCCAGCAGCTTGGCCGACCGGCAGCTCAATGAGCAGTTCTTC,.,TRBJ2-1,.,TRBV5-1
CASRSTDLTEAFF,TGTGCCAGTAGATCGACAGACCTCACTGAAGCTTTCTTT,.,TRBJ1-1,.,TRBV19
CASSLYLDRAYEQYF,TGCGCCAGCAGCTTGTACCTGGACAGGGCCTACGAGCAGTACTTC,.,TRBJ2-7,TRBD1,TRBV5-1
CATSSMGQGTDTQYF,TGTGCCACCAGCAGTATGGGACAGGGCACAGATACGCAGTATTTT,.,TRBJ2-3,TRBD1,TRBV15
CASSLLESGYTF,TGTGCCAGTAGCCTTCTGGAGTCGGGCTACACCTTC,.,TRBJ1-2,.,TRBV19
CASSFSTGELFF,TGTGCCAGCAGTTTCAGCACCGGGGAGCTGTTTTTT,.,TRBJ2-2,.,TRBV27
CASSLLGTEAFF,TGTGCCAGCAGCTTGCTAGGGACTGAAGCTTTCTTT,.,TRBJ1-1,.,TRBV5-4
CASSVNRGPYGYTF,TGTGCCAGCAGCGTGAACAGGGGACCCTATGGCTACACCTTC,.,TRBJ1-2,TRBD1,TRBV9
CATQMNTEAFF,TGTGCCACGCAGATGAACACTGAAGCTTTCTTT,few,TRBJ1-1,.,TRBV6-5
CASSLAARGNAEAFF,TGCGCCAGCAGCTTGGCAGCCAGGGGGAACGCTGAAGCTTTCTTT,.,TRBJ1-1,TRBD1,TRBV5-1
CSAGSYNEQFF,TGCAGTGCTGGGTCGTACAATGAGCAGTTCTTC,.,TRBJ2-1,.,TRBV20-1